A single sample gave rise to the 10 T cell receptor beta chains below, sequenced in a study of blood T cell repertoires in COVID-19. Repertoires were generated with immunoSEQ multiplex PCR, while TCRdb's copy carries only in-frame clones and drops some. The sample yields approximately 290,000 clones, approximately 90% seen once. Sequencing used peripheral blood. The origin of the receptors is a woman under 40 with COVID-19, enrolled during active disease.

This clone is a singleton in its sample. The chain carries TRBV27 and TRBJ1-2; 10 positions agree with TRBD1. The length of the CDR3 is 17 residues. V dropped 6 bases and J dropped 2; count of bases not matched to a gene: 12. In germline, CDR1 is MNHEY, CDR2 SMNVEV (reference sequence). The CDR3 reads CASRSPGQGSYNYGYTF. In DNA form, the CDR3 reads TGTGCCAGCAGGTCTCCGGGACAGGGGTCCTACAACTATGGCTACACCTTC.

The chain carries TRBV2 and TRBJ1-2; 12 bases are a match to TRBD1. V lost 4 bases to trimming and J lost 4 bases; unmatched junction nucleotides: 4. This CDR3 spans 15 amino acids. CDR1 and CDR2 (germline): SNHLY, FYNNEI. DNA for the CDR3: TGTGCCAGCAGTGTCGGGGACAGGGGGCCCTATGGCTACACCTTC. This sequence encodes CASSVGDRGPYGYTF.

The chain joins TRBV2 to TRBJ1-2; D ambiguous. This CDR3 contains 12 residues. Trimming left V 7 bases short and J 7 bases short, with 13 bases between. CDR1 is SNHLY, CDR2 FYNNEI, per germline. The CDR3 DNA reads as TGTGCCAGCACATTCGACCGGGGTGGCTACACCTTC. Its protein is CASTFDRGGYTF.

This clone was seen a handful of times. V usage is TRBV28 and J usage is TRBJ1-1; TRBD1 matches 9 bases. Unmatched junction bases numbered 8, after V lost 5 bases and J lost 4 bases. The CDR3 has 15 amino acids. The V gene's germline CDR1 is MDHEN and CDR2 SYDVKM. The CDR3, as DNA: TGTGCCAGCAGTAAAACAGGGGGCCTTGGCACTGAAGCTTTCTTT. This sequence encodes CASSKTGGLGTEAFF.

The chain recombines TRBV5-3 with TRBJ2-7; 9 nucleotides agree with TRBD1. TRBV5-3 is an open reading frame whose function is uncertain. Trimming removed 3 bases from V and 1 base from J; junction bases left unmatched: 8. CDR3 size: 16 residues. The CDR3 loop reads CARSSGAGQGSYEQYF. The DNA of the CDR3 is TGTGCCAGAAGCTCCGGAGCGGGACAGGGTTCCTACGAGCAGTACTTC.

The chain links TRBV19 to TRBJ1-2; D uncertain. V was clipped by 6 bases and J by 0 bases, with 11 bases between them. Germline CDR1 is LNHDA and CDR2 is SQIVND (reference sequence). The CDR3 is 14 amino acids. DNA for the CDR3: TGTGCCAGTAGACAGATGCTTACTAACTATGGCTACACCTTC. Amino acid sequence: CASRQMLTNYGYTF.

This clone has only one observation. V gene TRBV5-6 combines with J gene TRBJ2-3; TRBD1 matches 7 bases. The CDR3 has 14 amino acids. The germline V gene encodes CDR1 SGHDT and CDR2 YYEEEE. Losses at the gene ends were 3 bases for V and 4 bases for J; bases not matched to a gene: 5. The CDR3 is CASSSKTGPDTQYF. The CDR3 bases are TGTGCCAGCAGCTCGAAGACAGGGCCAGATACGCAGTATTTT.

The V call is TRBV3-1 (or the pseudogene TRBV3-2), the J call TRBJ1-4; D is unresolved. Germline V gene sequence: CDR1 LGHDT, CDR2 YNNKEL (reference sequence). This CDR3 is 15 amino acids long. The V end lost 0 bases, the J end lost 3 bases, and 8 bases lay between the germline ends. The CDR3 nucleotides read TGTGCCAGCAGCCAAGAACCCAGGTCTAATGAAAAACTGTTTTTT. Its protein product is CASSQEPRSNEKLFF.

The J gene is TRBJ2-7, the V gene TRBV10-3; a weak D match, TRBD1 (5 bases). Trimming stripped 8 bases from V and 5 bases from J, with 13 bases between. CDR1 and CDR2 from the germline V gene are ENHRY and SYGVKD. The CDR3 covers 12 residues. Here the CDR3 reads CAIRGQSDEQYF. The CDR3, as DNA: TGTGCCATCCGCGGACAAAGTGACGAGCAGTACTTC.

The V call is TRBV5-8, the J call TRBJ2-3; TRBD1 agrees at 11 bases. Germline CDR1 and CDR2: SGHTS and YDEGEE. Losses at the gene ends were 4 bases for V and 4 bases for J; bases not matched to a gene: 5. The CDR3 extends over 15 amino acids. The CDR3 sequence is CASSIGDRGADTQYF. For the CDR3, the DNA is TGTGCCAGCAGCATAGGGGACAGGGGGGCAGATACGCAGTATTTT.